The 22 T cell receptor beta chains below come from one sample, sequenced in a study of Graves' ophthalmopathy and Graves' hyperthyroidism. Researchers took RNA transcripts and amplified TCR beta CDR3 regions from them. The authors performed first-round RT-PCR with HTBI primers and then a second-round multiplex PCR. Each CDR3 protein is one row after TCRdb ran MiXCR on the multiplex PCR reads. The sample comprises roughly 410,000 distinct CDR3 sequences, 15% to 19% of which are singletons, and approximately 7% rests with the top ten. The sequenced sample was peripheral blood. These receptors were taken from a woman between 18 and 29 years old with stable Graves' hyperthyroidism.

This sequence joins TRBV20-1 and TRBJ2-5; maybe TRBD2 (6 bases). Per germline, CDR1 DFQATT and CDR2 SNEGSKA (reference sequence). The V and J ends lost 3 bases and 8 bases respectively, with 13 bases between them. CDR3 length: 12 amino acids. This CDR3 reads CSARGLSLTQYF. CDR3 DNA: TGCAGTGCTAGGGGACTTTCGCTAACCCAGTACTTC.

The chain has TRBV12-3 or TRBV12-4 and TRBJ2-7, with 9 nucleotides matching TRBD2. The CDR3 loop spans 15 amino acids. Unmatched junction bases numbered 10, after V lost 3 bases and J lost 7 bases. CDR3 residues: CASSLIAGAVGEQYF. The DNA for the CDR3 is TGTGCCAGCAGTTTGATAGCGGGAGCAGTGGGGGAGCAGTACTTC.

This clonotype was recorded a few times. The CDR3 DNA reads as TGTGCCAGCAGCGAGACAGTGGGCTTTTCCGATCAGTACTTC. Translated: CASSETVGFSDQYF. J is TRBJ2-7 and V is TRBV11-2; D may be TRBD1 (5 bases). Germline V gene data show CDR1 as SGHAT and CDR2 as FQNNGV. This CDR3 is 14 amino acids long. The V end was cut by 5 bases, the J end by 10 bases, with 21 bases between.

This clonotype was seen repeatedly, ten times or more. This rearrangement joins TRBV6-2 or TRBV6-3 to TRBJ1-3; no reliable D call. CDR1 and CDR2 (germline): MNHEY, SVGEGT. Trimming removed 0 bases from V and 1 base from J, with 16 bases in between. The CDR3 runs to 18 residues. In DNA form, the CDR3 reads TGTGCCAGCAGTTACTCGATAGAGGCCCGAAAATCTGGAAACACCATATATTTT. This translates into CASSYSIEARKSGNTIYF.

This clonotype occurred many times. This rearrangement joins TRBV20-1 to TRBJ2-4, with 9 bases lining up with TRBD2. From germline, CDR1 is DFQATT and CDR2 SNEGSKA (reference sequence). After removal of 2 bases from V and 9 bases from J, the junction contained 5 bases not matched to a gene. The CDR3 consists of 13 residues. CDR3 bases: TGCAGTGCTAGACTAGCGGGGAGGGTCATTCAGTACTTC. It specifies CSARLAGRVIQYF.

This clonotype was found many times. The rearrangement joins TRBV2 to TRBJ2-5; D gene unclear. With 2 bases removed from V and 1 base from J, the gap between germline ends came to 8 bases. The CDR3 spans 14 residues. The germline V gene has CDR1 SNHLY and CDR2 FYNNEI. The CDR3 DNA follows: TGTGCCAGCAGTGAAAAGTCATCCCAAGAGACCCAGTACTTC. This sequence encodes CASSEKSSQETQYF.

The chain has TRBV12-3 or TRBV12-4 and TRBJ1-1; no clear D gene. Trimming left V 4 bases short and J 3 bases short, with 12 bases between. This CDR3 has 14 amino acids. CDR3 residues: CASSSPPGHTEAFF. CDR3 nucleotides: TGTGCCAGCAGTTCCCCGCCCGGACACACTGAAGCTTTCTTT.

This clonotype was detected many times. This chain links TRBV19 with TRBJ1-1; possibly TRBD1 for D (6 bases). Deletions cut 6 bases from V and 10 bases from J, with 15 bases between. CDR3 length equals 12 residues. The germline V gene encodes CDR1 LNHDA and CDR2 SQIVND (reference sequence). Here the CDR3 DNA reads TGTGCCAGTAGACCATCAACAGGGAGAGCTTTCTTT. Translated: CASRPSTGRAFF.

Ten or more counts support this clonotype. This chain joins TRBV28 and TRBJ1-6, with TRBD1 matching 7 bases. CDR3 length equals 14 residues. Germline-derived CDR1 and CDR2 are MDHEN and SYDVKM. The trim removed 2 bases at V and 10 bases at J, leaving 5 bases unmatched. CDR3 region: CASSLTGDYSPLHF. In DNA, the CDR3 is TGTGCCAGCAGTTTAACAGGGGACTACTCACCCCTCCACTTT. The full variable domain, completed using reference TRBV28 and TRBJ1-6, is DVKVTQSSRYLVKRTGEKVFLECVQDMDHENMFWYRQDPGLGLRLIYFSYDVKMKEKGDIPEGYSVSREKKERFSLILESASTNQTSMYLCASSLTGDYSPLHFGNGTRLTVT.

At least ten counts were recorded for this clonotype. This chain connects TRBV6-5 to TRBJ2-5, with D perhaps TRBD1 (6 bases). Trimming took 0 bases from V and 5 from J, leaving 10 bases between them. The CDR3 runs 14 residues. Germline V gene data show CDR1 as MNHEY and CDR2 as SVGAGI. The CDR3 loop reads CASSYSTGRETQYF. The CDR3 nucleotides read TGTGCCAGCAGTTACTCCACAGGGCGGGAGACCCAGTACTTC.

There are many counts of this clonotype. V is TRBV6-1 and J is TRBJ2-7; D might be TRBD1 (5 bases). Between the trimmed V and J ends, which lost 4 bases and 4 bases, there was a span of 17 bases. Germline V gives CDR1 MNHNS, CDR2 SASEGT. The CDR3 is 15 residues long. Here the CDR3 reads CASSAYSRTQYEQYF. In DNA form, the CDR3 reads TGTGCCAGCAGTGCCTACTCTAGGACACAATACGAGCAGTACTTC.

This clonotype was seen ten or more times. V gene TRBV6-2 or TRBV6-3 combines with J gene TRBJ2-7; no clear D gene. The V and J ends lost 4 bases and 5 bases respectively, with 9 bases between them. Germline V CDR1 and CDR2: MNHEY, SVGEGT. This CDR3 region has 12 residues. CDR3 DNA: TGTGCCAGCAGTTCATTATCGGACGAGCAGTACTTC. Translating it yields CASSSLSDEQYF.

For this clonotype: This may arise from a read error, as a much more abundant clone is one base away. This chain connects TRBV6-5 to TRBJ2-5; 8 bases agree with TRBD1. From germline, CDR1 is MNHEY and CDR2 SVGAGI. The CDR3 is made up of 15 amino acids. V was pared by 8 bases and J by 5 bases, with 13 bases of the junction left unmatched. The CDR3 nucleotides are TGTGCCAGCGGTTTTGGGACAGGAACCACCGAGACCCAGTACTTC. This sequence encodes CASGFGTGTTETQYF.

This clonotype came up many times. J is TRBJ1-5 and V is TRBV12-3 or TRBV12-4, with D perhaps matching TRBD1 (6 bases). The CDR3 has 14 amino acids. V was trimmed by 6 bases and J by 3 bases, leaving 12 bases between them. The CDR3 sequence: CASSPGQFNQPQHF. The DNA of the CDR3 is TGTGCCAGCAGCCCAGGACAGTTCAATCAGCCCCAGCATTTT.

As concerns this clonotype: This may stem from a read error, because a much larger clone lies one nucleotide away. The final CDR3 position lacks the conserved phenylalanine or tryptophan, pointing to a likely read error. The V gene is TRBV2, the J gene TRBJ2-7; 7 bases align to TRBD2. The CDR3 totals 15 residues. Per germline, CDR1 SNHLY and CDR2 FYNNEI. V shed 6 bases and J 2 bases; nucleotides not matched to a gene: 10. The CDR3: CASRPTSVGPYEQYL. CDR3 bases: TGTGCCAGCAGGCCAACTAGCGTGGGCCCCTACGAGCAGTACTTG.

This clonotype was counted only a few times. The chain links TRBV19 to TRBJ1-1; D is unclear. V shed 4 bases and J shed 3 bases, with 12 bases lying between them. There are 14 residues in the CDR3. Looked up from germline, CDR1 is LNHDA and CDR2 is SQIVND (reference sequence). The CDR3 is CASSTFIRDTEAFF. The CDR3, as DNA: TGTGCCAGTAGTACATTCATCCGGGACACTGAAGCTTTCTTT.

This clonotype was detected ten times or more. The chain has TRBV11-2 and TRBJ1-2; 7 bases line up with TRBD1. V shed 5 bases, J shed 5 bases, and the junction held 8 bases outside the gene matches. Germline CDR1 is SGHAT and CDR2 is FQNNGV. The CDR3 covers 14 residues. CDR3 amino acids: CASSQGVPFYGYTF. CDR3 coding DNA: TGTGCCAGCAGCCAGGGGGTACCGTTTTATGGCTACACCTTC.

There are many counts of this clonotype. The CDR3: CASSIGWGSSYEQYF. The CDR3 bases are TGTGCCAGTAGTATCGGGTGGGGCAGCTCCTACGAGCAGTACTTC. The gene calls are TRBV19 and TRBJ2-7, with D perhaps TRBD1 (5 bases). V lost 3 bases and J 0 bases, leaving 12 bases between the germline ends. Germline V lookup: CDR1 LNHDA, CDR2 SQIVND (reference sequence). CDR3 length: 15 residues.

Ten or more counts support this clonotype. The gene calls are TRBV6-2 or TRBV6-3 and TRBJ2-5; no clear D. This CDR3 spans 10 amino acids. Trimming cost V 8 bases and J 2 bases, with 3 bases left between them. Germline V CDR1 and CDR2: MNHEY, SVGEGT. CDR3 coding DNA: TGTGCCAGCGGGCAAGAGACCCAGTACTTC. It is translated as CASGQETQYF.

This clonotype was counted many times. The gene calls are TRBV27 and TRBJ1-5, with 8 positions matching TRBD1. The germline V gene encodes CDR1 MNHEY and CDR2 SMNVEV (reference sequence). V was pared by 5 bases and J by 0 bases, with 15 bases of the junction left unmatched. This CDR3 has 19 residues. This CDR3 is CASSLQFGTGVNSNQPQHF. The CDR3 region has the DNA TGTGCCAGCAGTCTCCAGTTTGGGACAGGAGTTAATAGCAATCAGCCCCAGCATTTT.

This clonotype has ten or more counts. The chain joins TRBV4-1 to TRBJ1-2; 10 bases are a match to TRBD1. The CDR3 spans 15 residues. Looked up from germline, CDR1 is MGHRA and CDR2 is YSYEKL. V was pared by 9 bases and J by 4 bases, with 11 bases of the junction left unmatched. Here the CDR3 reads CARGETGGLIYGYTF. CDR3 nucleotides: TGCGCCAGGGGGGAGACAGGGGGCCTTATCTATGGCTACACCTTC.

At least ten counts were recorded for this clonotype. The CDR3 nucleotides read TGTGCCAGCAAAGACAACAAGGTCGCTGAAGCTTTCTTT. Protein sequence: CASKDNKVAEAFF. The gene calls are TRBV6-5 and TRBJ1-1; D uncertain. With 7 bases removed from V and 6 bases from J, the gap between germline ends came to 15 bases. This CDR3 is 13 amino acids long. Germline lookup yields CDR1 MNHEY and CDR2 SVGAGI.